Presented here are 19 T cell receptor beta chains from one specimen sequenced in a study of T cell responses to AZD1222 COVID-19 vaccine. The data were produced by immunoSEQ multiplex PCR, yet TCRdb's version contains in-frame clones alone and is incomplete. Of approximately 100,000 clones in the sample, 87% were seen once. This material consisted of peripheral blood, taken 28 days after the second AZD1222 dose. The receptor source for this set is an adult who received the AZD1222 COVID-19 vaccine.

The chain is built from TRBV6-5 and TRBJ1-1, with D possibly matching TRBD1 (6 bases). The CDR3 is 15 amino acids. Trimming removed 6 bases from V and 4 bases from J, with 18 bases in between. CDR1 and CDR2 from the germline V gene are MNHEY and SVGAGI. The CDR3 bases are TGTGCCAGCAGAACAGGGACCTTGGGGGGCACTGAAGCTTTCTTT. Translating it yields CASRTGTLGGTEAFF.

The chain uses TRBV27 and TRBJ1-6; maybe TRBD1 (6 bases). CDR1 and CDR2 from the germline V gene are MNHEY and SMNVEV (reference sequence). With 6 bases removed from V and 0 bases from J, the gap between germline ends came to 12 bases. This CDR3 spans 16 amino acids. CDR3: CASRQGPSSYNSPLHF. Here the CDR3 DNA reads TGTGCCAGCAGGCAGGGGCCGAGCTCCTATAATTCACCCCTCCACTTT.

V usage is TRBV28 and J usage is TRBJ1-5, with 11 bases matching TRBD1. This CDR3 is 16 amino acids long. V lost 1 base to trimming and J lost 4 bases; unmatched junction nucleotides: 3. Germline lookup yields CDR1 MDHEN and CDR2 SYDVKM. The CDR3: CASSLLGTGGNQPQHF. As DNA, the CDR3 is TGTGCCAGCAGTTTATTGGGGACAGGGGGAAATCAGCCCCAGCATTTT.

The chain recombines TRBV6-1 with TRBJ2-2; no clear D. V was pared by 3 bases and J by 3 bases, with 5 bases between. The germline CDR1 and CDR2 sequences are MNHNS and SASEGT. This CDR3 is 13 amino acids long. DNA for the CDR3: TGTGCCAGCAGTGACACGGACACCGGGGAGCTGTTTTTT. Translation: CASSDTDTGELFF.

The chain couples TRBV27 to TRBJ1-2; the match to TRBD1 covers 10 bases. This CDR3 spans 16 amino acids. Germline V CDR1 and CDR2: MNHEY, SMNVEV (reference sequence). The ends lost 6 bases at V and 4 bases at J; junction bases unmatched: 11. CDR3 in amino acids: CASRRRQGATVYGYTF. In DNA, the CDR3 is TGTGCCAGCAGAAGACGACAGGGGGCTACGGTCTATGGCTACACCTTC.

The chain couples TRBV4-1 to TRBJ2-3; D perhaps matches TRBD2 (6 bases). CDR1 MGHRA and CDR2 YSYEKL come from the germline V gene. CDR3 size: 16 residues. V dropped 4 bases and J dropped 1 base, with 15 bases sitting between them. Here the CDR3 DNA reads TGCGCCAGCAGCCCCCCCCCAGCGGGTCGCACAGATACGCAGTATTTT. Translation: CASSPPPAGRTDTQYF.

The rearrangement joins TRBV5-1 to TRBJ1-5; TRBD1 is a possible D gene (5 bases). This CDR3 comprises 16 residues. The germline V gene encodes CDR1 SGHRS and CDR2 YFSETQ. Trimming removed 4 bases at V and 4 bases at J, with 18 bases between. CDR3 protein: CASSLDGHRRNQPQHF. In DNA form, the CDR3 reads TGCGCCAGCAGCCTCGACGGACACCGAAGAAATCAGCCCCAGCATTTT.

The chain joins TRBV7-8 to TRBJ1-1; TRBD1 aligns across 7 bases. The CDR3 has 15 residues. Germline trimming cut 6 bases from V and 2 bases from J; bases unmatched to any gene: 9. Germline V gene lookup returns CDR1 SGHVS and CDR2 FQNEAQ. CDR3 bases: TGTGCCAGCAGACTCCACCGGGACAGAAACACTGAAGCTTTCTTT. Translated: CASRLHRDRNTEAFF.

The chain links TRBV4-3 to TRBJ1-6; no firm D call. Per the germline V gene, CDR1 is LGHNA and CDR2 is YSLEER. Trimming removed 2 bases from V and 7 bases from J, with 9 bases in between. The CDR3 has 14 residues. CDR3 residues: CASSQWLSNSPLHF. CDR3 DNA: TGCGCCAGCAGCCAATGGTTATCCAATTCACCCCTCCACTTT.

Here the CDR3 DNA reads TGTGCCAGCATCGGAGGAGGGCAGAGCTTTACCTACGAGCAGTACTTC. Translation: CASIGGGQSFTYEQYF. The J gene is TRBJ2-7, the V gene TRBV28; possibly TRBD2 for D (6 bases). The V and J ends lost 7 bases and 2 bases respectively, with 21 bases between them. The CDR3 runs to 16 residues. Germline V gene sequence: CDR1 MDHEN, CDR2 SYDVKM.

The chain uses TRBV27 and TRBJ2-7; D might be TRBD1 (6 bases). Trimming removed 5 bases at V and 3 bases at J, with 17 bases between. Germline V lookup: CDR1 MNHEY, CDR2 SMNVEV (reference sequence). There are 15 residues in the CDR3. The CDR3 DNA follows: TGTGCCAGCAGTAAAGTCCGGGACATTAACTACGAGCAGTACTTC. It is translated as CASSKVRDINYEQYF.

CDR3 sequence (DNA): TGTGCCTGGAGTGTAGGTCAGGGGACAGGACTCTCTTTGGTCTATGGAAACACCATATATTTT. This codes for CAWSVGQGTGLSLVYGNTIYF. J is TRBJ1-3 and V is TRBV30; 8 bases agree with TRBD1. In germline, CDR1 is GTSNPN, CDR2 SVGIG (reference sequence). V shed 0 bases and J 3 bases; nucleotides not matched to a gene: 22. This CDR3 contains 21 residues.

The rearrangement joins TRBV15 to TRBJ2-1; D perhaps matches TRBD2 (6 bases). Germline V gene lookup returns CDR1 LNHNV and CDR2 YYDKDF (reference sequence). Trimming pared 0 bases from V and 8 bases from J, leaving 17 bases between. CDR3 size: 16 residues. As DNA, the CDR3 is TGTGCCACCAGCAGAGACCGCCGACTAGGCTTCGATGAGCAGTTCTTC. Protein product: CATSRDRRLGFDEQFF.

This clone appeared a few times. V and J are TRBV29-1 and TRBJ1-3; D might be TRBD1 (6 bases). In germline, CDR1 is SQVTM, CDR2 ANQGSEA. Between the trimmed V and J ends, which lost 6 bases and 0 bases, there was a span of 12 bases. CDR3 length: 14 amino acids. CDR3 nucleotides: TGCAGCGTCCGGACAGCTTTCTCTGGAAACACCATATATTTT. This codes for CSVRTAFSGNTIYF.

The chain carries TRBV6-4 and TRBJ1-1; D is perhaps TRBD1 (5 bases). Germline V gene lookup returns CDR1 MRHNA and CDR2 SNTAGT. The germline V and J ends were trimmed by 2 bases and 4 bases, with 17 bases remaining between them. This CDR3 is 16 amino acids long. The CDR3 is CASSDGGARASTEAFF. The CDR3 bases are TGTGCCAGCAGTGACGGAGGGGCCAGGGCGTCCACTGAAGCTTTCTTT.

The V call is TRBV7-8, the J call TRBJ1-1, with D tentatively TRBD1 (6 bases). This CDR3 has 14 residues. Germline CDR1 SGHVS, CDR2 FQNEAQ. The V gene lost 6 bases and the J gene lost 1 base, with 12 bases spanning the gap. The CDR3 region is CASRKGVANTEAFF. As DNA, the CDR3 is TGTGCCAGCAGAAAGGGGGTGGCGAACACTGAAGCTTTCTTT.

For the CDR3, the DNA is TGTGCCAGCTCACCATGGGACAGGGGGTTTAATGAGCAGTTCTTC. It is translated as CASSPWDRGFNEQFF. This chain connects TRBV18 to TRBJ2-1; 11 bases map to TRBD1. CDR3 length: 15 residues. In germline, CDR1 is KGHSH, CDR2 LQKENI. V was clipped by 2 bases and J by 7 bases; unmatched bases: 4.

V gene TRBV6-1 combines with J gene TRBJ1-6; tentative D call: TRBD1 (5 bases). V lost 1 base and J 0 bases, leaving 13 bases between the germline ends. Germline values: CDR1 MNHNS, CDR2 SASEGT. The CDR3 totals 18 residues. The CDR3 region has the DNA TGTGCCAGCAGTGAAGTTAAAGGACACAGCTCCTATAATTCACCCCTCCACTTT. This codes for CASSEVKGHSSYNSPLHF.

CDR3 DNA: TGCAGTGCTAGTACAGGGGGGGACGAGCAGTACTTC. Its protein is CSASTGGDEQYF. The chain has TRBV20-1 and TRBJ2-7; TRBD1 is a possible D gene (8 bases). Between the trimmed V and J ends, which lost 3 bases and 5 bases, there was a span of 11 bases. The germline V gene has CDR1 DFQATT and CDR2 SNEGSKA (reference sequence). The CDR3 totals 12 residues.